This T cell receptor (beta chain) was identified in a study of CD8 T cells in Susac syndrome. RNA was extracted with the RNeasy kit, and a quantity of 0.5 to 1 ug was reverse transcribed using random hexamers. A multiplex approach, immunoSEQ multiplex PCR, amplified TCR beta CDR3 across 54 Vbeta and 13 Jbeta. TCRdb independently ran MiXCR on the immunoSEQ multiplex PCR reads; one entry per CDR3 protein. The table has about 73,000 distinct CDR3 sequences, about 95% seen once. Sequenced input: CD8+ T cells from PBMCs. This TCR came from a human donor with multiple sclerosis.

The CDR3 spells CASTLSGGPGEAFF. The DNA of the CDR3 is TGTGCCAGTACCCTGAGTGGGGGACCGGGTGAAGCTTTCTTT. The chain combines TRBV19 with TRBJ1-1, with D possibly TRBD1 on 5 matching bases. CDR3 length: 14 amino acids. Germline V CDR1 and CDR2: LNHDA, SQIVND (reference sequence). Trimming shortened V by 7 bases and J by 7 bases, and 19 bases separated the two germline ends.